This TCR beta chain originates from a study of STAT5B mutations in CD4+ large granular lymphocyte leukemia. The study's findings and limits: Patient CD4-sorted repertoires stayed more clonal than healthy ones after leukemic-clone removal. No patients shared main leukemic clonotypes, though roughly 25% appeared at low frequency elsewhere.

This clone has only a few counts. Antigen unknown. Buffy coats from healthy blood donors served as controls. This CDR3 spans 13 amino acids. V lost 0 bases and J 8 bases, leaving 13 bases between the germline ends. Germline V gene sequence: CDR1 GTSNPN, CDR2 SVGIG (reference sequence). Source study methods: The detection floor for productive clonotype frequency was 2.59 x 10-5. Clones were sequenced by immunoSEQ multiplex PCR, and TCRdb holds only the in-frame ones, with some missing. V and J calls and clone size are as listed in that table; D and trimming were resolved from the DNA. This sample has approximately 41,000 clones, with around 85% found just once.

V and J are TRBV30 and TRBJ1-2; unclear D gene. The sequencing sample was made of CD4+ T cells from blood buffy coats. The TCR originated in a human donor in good health. In DNA, the CDR3 is TGTGCCTGGAGTGTACGAGGGAGTCAGGGCTACACCTTC. It translates to CAWSVRGSQGYTF.